What follows is one TCR beta chain and its context. No antigen is known for it. The source of the sample is a study of cytomegalovirus exposure and HLA in healthy donors. The length of the CDR3 is 13 residues. From germline, CDR1 is SEHNR and CDR2 FQNEAQ (reference sequence). Trimming pared 1 base from V and 10 bases from J, leaving 8 bases between. Study-wide results and caveats: A few chains tied to CMV proved CMV antigen-specific in vitro. The study recorded 160 or so TCR beta chains that were cytomegalovirus-associated.

The PCR had 60 Vbeta and 13 Jbeta primers. The method was immunoSEQ multiplex PCR; TCRdb's version includes in-frame clones alone and lacks a portion of them. The sample has some 160,000 clones; over 75% are singletons. Sequencing was performed on PBMCs. The rearrangement uses TRBV7-9 and TRBJ1-6, with D uncertain. The TCR comes from a woman in her 30s in good health and CMV-seronegative. CDR3 nucleotides: TGTGCCAGCAGCTTAGTCTCGACATCACCCCTCCACTTT. This translates into CASSLVSTSPLHF. The whole variable domain, remainder taken from reference TRBV7-9 and TRBJ1-6, is DTGVSQNPRHKITKRGQNVTFRCDPISEHNRLYWYRQTLGQGPEFLTYFQNEAQLEKSRLLSDRFSAERPKGSFSTLEIQRTEQGDSAMYLCASSLVSTSPLHFGNGTRLTVT.